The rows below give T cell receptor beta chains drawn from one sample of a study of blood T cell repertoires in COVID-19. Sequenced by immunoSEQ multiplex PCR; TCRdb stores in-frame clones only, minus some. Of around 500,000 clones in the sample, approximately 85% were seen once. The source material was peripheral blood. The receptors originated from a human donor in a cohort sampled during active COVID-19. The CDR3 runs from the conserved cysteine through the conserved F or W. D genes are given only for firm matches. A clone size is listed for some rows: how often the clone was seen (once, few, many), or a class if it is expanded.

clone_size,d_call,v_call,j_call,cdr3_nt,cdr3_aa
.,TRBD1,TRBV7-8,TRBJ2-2,TGTGCCAGCAGCTCGCCTGGGGACAGCCTCACCGGGGAGCTGTTTTTT,CASSSPGDSLTGELFF
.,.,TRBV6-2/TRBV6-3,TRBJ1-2,TGTGCCAGCAGCCTACAGGGCTATGGCTACACCTTC,CASSLQGYGYTF
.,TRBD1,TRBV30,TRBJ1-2,TGTGCCTGGGACCGCCTACCTTCGACAGGGAATCATGGCTACACCTTC,CAWDRLPSTGNHGYTF
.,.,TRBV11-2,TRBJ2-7,TGTGCCAGCAGCTTAGTTCCTAGCATAGACTACGAGCAGTACTTC,CASSLVPSIDYEQYF
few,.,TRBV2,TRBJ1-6,TGTGCCAGCAGTGAAATGACAGTCAATTCACCCCTCCACTTT,CASSEMTVNSPLHF
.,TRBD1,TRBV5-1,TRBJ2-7,TGCGCCAGCAGCTTGGCTTCAGGACAGGGGGCTTACGAGCAGTACTTC,CASSLASGQGAYEQYF
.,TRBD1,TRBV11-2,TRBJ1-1,TGTGCCAGCAGCTTCGGCGGGACAGGGGGCATGAACACTGAAGCTTTCTTT,CASSFGGTGGMNTEAFF
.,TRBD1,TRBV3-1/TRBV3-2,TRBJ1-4,TGTGCCAGCAGCCAGGGGGTAGGCACAGGGGCCTTCGGAACTAATGAAAAACTGTTTTTT,CASSQGVGTGAFGTNEKLFF
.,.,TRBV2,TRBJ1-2,TGTGCCAGCAGCAGGGAAAATGGCTACACCTTC,CASSRENGYTF
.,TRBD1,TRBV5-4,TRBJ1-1,TGTGCCAGCAGGTTGCAGGGGGCTGAAGCTTTCTTT,CASRLQGAEAFF
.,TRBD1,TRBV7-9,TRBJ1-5,TGTGCCAGCAGCTTTATGAACCGCGGAGGGGGCTCAGGTCAGCCCCAGCATTTT,CASSFMNRGGGSGQPQHF
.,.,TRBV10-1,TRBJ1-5,TGCGCCAGCATCCCGAGATACAATCAGCCCCAGCATTTT,CASIPRYNQPQHF
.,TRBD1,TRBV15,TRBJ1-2,TGTGCCACCAGCCCTGATTTAAACAGGGGATCTAACTATGGCTACACCTTC,CATSPDLNRGSNYGYTF
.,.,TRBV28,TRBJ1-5,TGTGCCAGCAGTTTATGGCGGGGAACTAAGCCCCAGCATTTT,CASSLWRGTKPQHF